The rows below give T cell receptor beta chains drawn from one sample of a study of graft-versus-host responses after intestinal transplantation. Sequencing was performed with immunoSEQ multiplex PCR; in TCRdb, only in-frame clones are kept and a portion is missing. Of about 14,000 clones in the sample, about 95% were seen once. The material sequenced was PBMCs, taken 9 days after transplant. The source is a human patient who received an intestinal transplant, so some T cells may come from the graft donor. Each CDR3 is given with its conserved first and last residue. The D gene is left open where the match is weak. The size field is filled for only some rows; it gives once, few, many or a size class.

d_gene,abundance,v_gene,j_gene,CDR3nt,CDR3aa
TRBD1,NA,TRBV18,TRBJ1-1,TGTGCCAGCTCACTCGGACAGGTTTTAAACACTGAAGCTTTCTTT,CASSLGQVLNTEAFF
TRBD2,NA,TRBV6-4,TRBJ2-1,TGTGCCAGCAGTTCCCGGGGGGATGAGCAGTTCTTC,CASSSRGDEQFF
TRBD2,NA,TRBV18,TRBJ2-7,TGTGCCAGCTCACCATCCCGGACTAGCGGGTACCTCCCCTACGAGCAGTACTTC,CASSPSRTSGYLPYEQYF
NA,NA,TRBV4-1,TRBJ1-3,TGCGCCAGCAGCCGAATCCTGACTGGAAACACCATATATTTT,CASSRILTGNTIYF
NA,NA,TRBV27,TRBJ1-5,TGTGCCAGCAGTTTATATGGGGTCGGGACGGCAAATCAGCCCCAGCATTTT,CASSLYGVGTANQPQHF
NA,NA,TRBV5-1,TRBJ2-3,TGCGCCAGCAGCTTAGGGGCAGATACGCAGTATTTT,CASSLGADTQYF
TRBD2,NA,TRBV2,TRBJ2-3,TGTGCCAGCAGTCGGAGCGGGACGGATACGCAGTATTTT,CASSRSGTDTQYF
NA,NA,TRBV6-1,TRBJ2-7,TGTGCCAGCAGTGATCGTATTCCGGGCCACTACGAGCAGTACTTC,CASSDRIPGHYEQYF
NA,once,TRBV21-1,TRBJ2-1,TGTGCCAGCAGCAAAGGACCGTGGGGGGGGTACAATGAGCAGTTCTTC,CASSKGPWGGYNEQFF
NA,NA,TRBV18,TRBJ1-2,TGTGCCAGCTCACCACGGGGTCCAGGGGCCGCCACCTTC,CASSPRGPGAATF
NA,NA,TRBV4-1,TRBJ2-7,TGCGCCAGCAGCCAAGTTCGGCAACGGCCCCTCCACGAGCAGTACTTC,CASSQVRQRPLHEQYF
TRBD2,NA,TRBV9,TRBJ2-1,TGTGCCAGCAGCGTAGCGGGAGGCTCCTACAATGAGCAGTTCTTC,CASSVAGGSYNEQFF
NA,NA,TRBV4-1,TRBJ1-3,TGCGCCAGCAGCCAAAAGGAGGTAGGCTCTGGAAACACCATATATTTT,CASSQKEVGSGNTIYF
TRBD1,NA,TRBV6-5,TRBJ1-2,TGTGCCAGCAGTTACGCGACAGGGGGTAACTATGGCTACACCTTC,CASSYATGGNYGYTF
NA,NA,TRBV6-6,TRBJ1-5,TGTGCCAGCAGTTACTCGAGTGGGACATCATGGCCCCAGCATTTT,CASSYSSGTSWPQHF
NA,NA,TRBV14,TRBJ2-7,TGTGCCAGCAGCCCGACAGAGAAAAGCGAGCAGTACTTC,CASSPTEKSEQYF
NA,NA,TRBV27,TRBJ2-1,TGTGCCAGCAGTTCCCACCGGGGGAGGAGCTCCTACAATGAGCAGTTCTTC,CASSSHRGRSSYNEQFF
NA,NA,TRBV19,TRBJ1-2,TGTGCCAGTAGTATTAGTTCTATGGGGTCGCCCAGCGGTGGCTACACCTTC,CASSISSMGSPSGGYTF
TRBD1,NA,TRBV27,TRBJ1-5,TGTGCCAGCAGTTTTTCAGGGGGGAATCAGCCCCAGCATTTT,CASSFSGGNQPQHF
NA,NA,TRBV18,TRBJ1-3,TGTGCCAGCTCACCGACAGGCGTTATCTCTGGAAACACCATATATTTT,CASSPTGVISGNTIYF
TRBD2,NA,TRBV27,TRBJ2-4,TGTGCCAGCAGTCCCATAGCGGGAGCCAAAAACATTCAGTACTTC,CASSPIAGAKNIQYF
NA,NA,TRBV28,TRBJ2-1,TGTGCCAGCGAGGACGGGGACAATGAGCAGTTCTTC,CASEDGDNEQFF
NA,NA,TRBV6-5,TRBJ2-7,TGTGCCAGCAGTTACGCGGCGGGCCGCAGCGAGCAGTACTTC,CASSYAAGRSEQYF
NA,NA,TRBV11-2,TRBJ2-5,TGTGCCAGCAGCTTCGGCGGGTTTCAAGAGACCCAGTACTTC,CASSFGGFQETQYF
NA,NA,TRBV16,TRBJ2-7,TGTGCCAGCAGCCAATCCCACAAAGGGACCTCCTACGAGCAGTACTTC,CASSQSHKGTSYEQYF
NA,NA,TRBV11-3,TRBJ2-7,TGTGCCAGCAGCTTAAGCAGGGTCCACGAGCAGTACTTC,CASSLSRVHEQYF
NA,NA,TRBV5-1,TRBJ2-3,TGCGCCAGCAGCTTGGTAATCGGGAGCACAGATACGCAGTATTTT,CASSLVIGSTDTQYF
NA,NA,TRBV5-1,TRBJ2-1,TGCGCCAGCAGCGAAATCAGCGATGAGCAGTTCTTC,CASSEISDEQFF
NA,NA,TRBV7-9,TRBJ2-7,TGTGCCAGCAGCTTAGAGGCGGGGATCTCCTACGAGCAGTACTTC,CASSLEAGISYEQYF
NA,NA,TRBV10-1,TRBJ1-1,TGCGCCACCAGAAACAGGCCACGAGGGAACACTGAAGCTTTCTTT,CATRNRPRGNTEAFF
TRBD1,NA,TRBV7-6,TRBJ1-6,TGTGCCAGCAGCTTCAGGGGGCGCGGGAAATCTAATTCACCCCTCCACTTT,CASSFRGRGKSNSPLHF
NA,NA,TRBV5-4,TRBJ1-4,TGTGCCAGCAGCTTATACAGACCCGATCATCCAACTAATGAAAAACTGTTTTTT,CASSLYRPDHPTNEKLFF
TRBD2,NA,TRBV7-9,TRBJ2-7,TGTGCCAGCAGCCCGTGGGGGGAGGGCCAATGGGAGCAGTACTTC,CASSPWGEGQWEQYF
TRBD2,once,TRBV19,TRBJ2-7,TGTGCCAGTCGCCCCGGGACTAGCGGGACGTACGAGCAGTACTTC,CASRPGTSGTYEQYF
NA,NA,TRBV5-6,TRBJ2-7,TGTGCCAGCAGCCAGGGCGGTTCCTACGAGCAGTACTTC,CASSQGGSYEQYF
NA,once,TRBV4-1,TRBJ2-5,TGCGCCAGCAGCCAAGATCCGGGGGAGACCCAGTACTTC,CASSQDPGETQYF
NA,NA,TRBV7-9,TRBJ2-1,TGTGCCAGCAGCTTAGTTACCTCTGAGCAGTTCTTC,CASSLVTSEQFF
TRBD1,NA,TRBV5-1,TRBJ2-2,TGCGCCAGCAGCTGGCAGACAGGGGTTGACGGGGAGCTGTTTTTT,CASSWQTGVDGELFF
NA,NA,TRBV23-1,TRBJ1-1,TGCGCCAGCAGTCAGGCCACTGAAGCTTTCTTT,CASSQATEAFF
NA,NA,TRBV11-3,TRBJ2-7,TGTGCCAGCAGCTTAGGACGTACAGAGCAGTACTTC,CASSLGRTEQYF
NA,NA,TRBV28,TRBJ2-1,TGTGCCAGCAGTCTCCGGGGAGCCTACAATGAGCAGTTCTTC,CASSLRGAYNEQFF
NA,NA,TRBV27,TRBJ2-1,TGTGCCAGCAGTCAGACTAGTCGGGGCTACAATGAGCAGTTCTTC,CASSQTSRGYNEQFF
NA,NA,TRBV4-1,TRBJ1-2,TGCGCCAGCAGCCAAGAGTTCAGGGGCGATCTATTACCTAACTATGGCTACACCTTC,CASSQEFRGDLLPNYGYTF
TRBD2,NA,TRBV19,TRBJ2-3,TGTGCCAGTCGGGGGGGCGCGGATACGCAGTATTTT,CASRGGADTQYF
NA,NA,TRBV6-1,TRBJ1-4,TGTGCCAGCAGTGAAGATAGCTCCCCTAATGAAAAACTGTTTTTT,CASSEDSSPNEKLFF
TRBD1,NA,TRBV9,TRBJ2-7,TGTGCCAGCGGGGGTGGGACAGGGAGCTACGAGCAGTACTTC,CASGGGTGSYEQYF
NA,NA,TRBV27,TRBJ1-5,TGTGCCAGCAGTTGGAAGGCAGATCAGCCCCAGCATTTT,CASSWKADQPQHF
NA,once,TRBV13,TRBJ2-7,TGTGCCAGCAGCTCTCGACTAGGAGTGGGCGAGCAGTACTTC,CASSSRLGVGEQYF
NA,NA,TRBV6-5,TRBJ2-7,TGTGCCAGCAGTTACGGGACCTCCTACGAGCAGTACTTC,CASSYGTSYEQYF
NA,NA,TRBV19,TRBJ1-1,TGTGCCACCCAGATGGGGGGCACTGAAGCTTTCTTT,CATQMGGTEAFF
TRBD1,NA,TRBV4-1,TRBJ2-3,TGCGCCAGCAGCCACCCCCAGACAGGGTTAGCCACAGATACGCAGTATTTT,CASSHPQTGLATDTQYF
NA,NA,TRBV7-8,TRBJ1-1,TGTGCCAGCAGCTTAGTGGAAGCGGGCGCTGAAGCTTTCTTT,CASSLVEAGAEAFF
TRBD2,NA,TRBV2,TRBJ2-1,TGTGCCAGCAGTGACCAGGGACTAGCAGACTCCTTTTTCTACTACAATGAGCAGTTCTTC,CASSDQGLADSFFYYNEQFF
NA,NA,TRBV27,TRBJ2-3,TGTGCCAGCAGCCTCACGACGGGGGCTTATACGCAGTATTTT,CASSLTTGAYTQYF
NA,NA,TRBV4-1,TRBJ2-5,TGCGCCAGCAGCGAAGAGGGACGGCCGCAAGAGACCCAGTACTTC,CASSEEGRPQETQYF
NA,NA,TRBV29-1,TRBJ1-2,TGCAGCGTTGAGAGGGTCCCCTATGGCTACACCTTC,CSVERVPYGYTF